One T cell receptor (beta chain) is described in this entry. Its antigen is unidentified. The entry originates in a study of Ad26.COV2.S vaccination and SARS-CoV-2 variants. Background on the study: Into the muscle, Ad26.COV2.S was dosed once or twice, 56 days apart.

Sequencing was performed with immunoSEQ multiplex PCR; in TCRdb, only in-frame clones are kept and a portion is missing. The profile shows roughly 300,000 clones, less than 90% of them singletons. The CDR3 covers 15 residues. Germline CDR1 reads SGHRS; CDR2 reads YFSETQ. After removal of 6 bases from V and 5 bases from J, the junction contained 12 bases not matched to a gene. Treatment given: approximately 18 received Ad26.COV2.S at low or high dose, single or two shots; about 5 received placebo; per-sample allocation not given. Samples came from day 63 after the first vaccine or placebo injection. Study-level findings and limits: The TCR breadth and depth analyses may have produced an underestimate of total T cell responses.

Sequencing was performed on peripheral blood, taken in a trial of Ad26.COV2.S vaccine versus placebo. The genes are TRBV5-1 and TRBJ2-5; 8 bases align to TRBD2. This TCR came from a person between 18 and 65 years old who received the Ad26.COV2.S COVID-19 vaccine or a placebo. CDR3 loop: CASTGLGLGEETQYF. The CDR3 nucleotides read TGCGCCAGCACGGGACTAGGACTCGGTGAGGAGACCCAGTACTTC.